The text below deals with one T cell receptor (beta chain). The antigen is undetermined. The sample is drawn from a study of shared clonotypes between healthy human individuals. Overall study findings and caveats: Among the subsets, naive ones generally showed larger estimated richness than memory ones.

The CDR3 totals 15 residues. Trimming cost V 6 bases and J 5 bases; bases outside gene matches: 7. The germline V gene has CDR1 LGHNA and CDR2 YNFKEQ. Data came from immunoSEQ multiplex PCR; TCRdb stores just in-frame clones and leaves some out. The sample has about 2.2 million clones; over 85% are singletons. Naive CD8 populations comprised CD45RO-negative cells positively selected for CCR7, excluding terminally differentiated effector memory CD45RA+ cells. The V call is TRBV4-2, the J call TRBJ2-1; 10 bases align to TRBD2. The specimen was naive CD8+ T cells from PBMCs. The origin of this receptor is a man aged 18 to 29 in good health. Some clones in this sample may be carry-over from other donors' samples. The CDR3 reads CASRSGRAWNNEQFF. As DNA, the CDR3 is TGTGCCAGCAGAAGCGGGAGGGCGTGGAACAATGAGCAGTTCTTC.